This T cell receptor (beta chain) was sequenced during a study of response to subunit inactivated influenza vaccine. Findings and limits, study-wide: Few new T cells, the authors suggested, are recruited by each seasonal influenza vaccination.

This clonotype was seen a handful of times. What it binds is not known. Per germline, CDR1 DFQATT and CDR2 SNEGSKA (reference sequence). The V segment lost 3 bases and the J segment 0 bases; nucleotides outside the gene matches: 7. This CDR3 comprises 17 residues. One entry per CDR3 protein results from TCRdb running MiXCR on the RT-PCR reads. The sample has hundreds of thousands of distinct CDR3 sequences, about 10% seen once. Material: PBMCs from blood, obtained on the day of vaccination. This sequence originates from a man in his fifties who received an inactivated influenza vaccine. J is TRBJ2-6 and V is TRBV20-1, with 8 bases identical to TRBD1. CDR3 coding DNA: TGCAGTGCTAGGGGACAGGATTTAAGCTCTGGGGCCAACGTCCTGACTTTC. Translation gives CSARGQDLSSGANVLTF.